Below are 11 T cell receptor beta chains sequenced from a single sample in a study of cytomegalovirus exposure and HLA in healthy donors. The data were produced by immunoSEQ multiplex PCR, yet TCRdb's version contains in-frame clones alone and is incomplete. The sample records more than 300,000 clones, 75% to 90% being singletons. Sequencing was done on a sample of PBMCs. The receptors were sampled from a woman aged 18-29 years in good health and CMV-seronegative.

This sequence joins TRBV2 and TRBJ2-1; weak D call: TRBD1 (6 bases). Germline V gene data show CDR1 as SNHLY and CDR2 as FYNNEI. Between the trimmed V and J ends, which lost 6 bases and 0 bases, there was a span of 12 bases. This CDR3 has 15 residues. CDR3 sequence (DNA): TGTGCCAGCAGATACCCGGGACACTCCTACAATGAGCAGTTCTTC. Translation: CASRYPGHSYNEQFF.

The genes are TRBV28 and TRBJ2-7, with TRBD1 matching over 8 bases. The V and J ends lost 0 bases and 7 bases, in that order; junction bases with no gene match: 8. The CDR3 extends over 15 amino acids. CDR1 and CDR2 (germline): MDHEN, SYDVKM. This CDR3 is CASSLWVGTGTEQYF. DNA of the CDR3: TGTGCCAGCAGTTTATGGGTCGGGACAGGTACGGAGCAGTACTTC.

The table lists this clone with a few counts. The rearrangement joins TRBV25-1 to TRBJ1-2, with a tentative D call TRBD1 (5 bases). Per the germline V gene, CDR1 is MGHDK and CDR2 is SYGVNS. CDR3 length: 11 amino acids. The V gene lost 5 bases and the J gene lost 6 bases, with 7 bases spanning the gap. CDR3 residues: CASSKGDGYTF. CDR3 nucleotide sequence: TGTGCCAGCAGTAAAGGGGATGGCTACACCTTC.

This clone was found once. The chain couples TRBV28 to TRBJ2-2; D gene ambiguous. V lost 4 bases and J 5 bases, leaving 5 bases between the germline ends. The CDR3 has 12 residues. Germline V gene sequence: CDR1 MDHEN, CDR2 SYDVKM. CDR3 amino acids: CASSSGTGELFF. The CDR3 DNA follows: TGTGCCAGCAGTTCAGGAACCGGGGAGCTGTTTTTT.

V usage is TRBV19 and J usage is TRBJ2-2; D remains unclear. Germline CDR1 and CDR2: LNHDA and SQIVND (reference sequence). The CDR3 runs 13 residues. Trimming shortened V by 5 bases and J by 2 bases, and 6 bases separated the two germline ends. The CDR3 region has the DNA TGTGCCAGTAGTCTCACAAACACCGGGGAGCTGTTTTTT. This encodes CASSLTNTGELFF.

This clone was seen only once. This CDR3 is CASSLDRLAGFDEQFF. The CDR3 coding sequence is TGTGCCAGCAGCTTGGATAGACTAGCGGGGTTCGATGAGCAGTTCTTC. The J gene is TRBJ2-1, the V gene TRBV5-4, with 11 positions matching TRBD2. CDR1 is SGHNT and CDR2 is YYREEE in the germline V gene (reference sequence). With V trimmed by 0 bases and J by 8 bases, 7 bases remained unmatched. The CDR3 consists of 16 residues.

The CDR3 DNA follows: TGTGCCAGCTCACCCACAGGGGGCGATTCACCCCTCCACTTT. Amino acids: CASSPTGGDSPLHF. The chain is built from TRBV18 and TRBJ1-6; 9 nucleotides match TRBD1. The germline CDR1 and CDR2 sequences are KGHSH and LQKENI. V shed 3 bases, J shed 8 bases, and the junction held 2 bases outside the gene matches. The length of the CDR3 is 14 residues.

This chain uses TRBV28 with TRBJ1-1, with a tentative D call TRBD1 (6 bases). V shed 4 bases and J shed 0 bases, with 21 bases lying between them. The germline V gene has CDR1 MDHEN and CDR2 SYDVKM. The CDR3 length is 18 residues. Written as DNA, the CDR3 is TGTGCCAGCAGTTCTCCCGGTAGTAGGGGGATGTTGAACACTGAAGCTTTCTTT. This codes for CASSSPGSRGMLNTEAFF.

This chain connects TRBV5-6 to TRBJ1-1; the D gene is possibly TRBD1 (6 bases). Germline assignment: CDR1 SGHDT and CDR2 YYEEEE. CDR3 size: 14 residues. The V gene lost 7 bases and the J gene lost 4 bases, with 17 bases spanning the gap. In DNA, the CDR3 is TGTGCCAGCGAGGACAGTACATTGTCCACTGAAGCTTTCTTT. Translation: CASEDSTLSTEAFF.

This chain joins TRBV5-1 and TRBJ2-2; perhaps TRBD1 as D (6 bases). This CDR3 region has 13 residues. Germline lookup yields CDR1 SGHRS and CDR2 YFSETQ. The V end was cut by 1 base, the J end by 5 bases, with 6 bases between. The CDR3 nucleotides are TGCGCCAGCAGCTTGACAGGGACCGGGGAGCTGTTTTTT. Translating gives CASSLTGTGELFF.

The CDR3 region is CASSLSTGTGGTQYF. DNA for the CDR3: TGTGCCAGCAGCTTATCCACCGGGACAGGGGGGACCCAGTACTTC. J is TRBJ2-5 and V is TRBV7-8; 11 bases align to TRBD1. Looked up from germline, CDR1 is SGHVS and CDR2 is FQNEAQ. V lost 2 bases and J lost 7; bases outside the gene matches: 6. The CDR3 sequence is 15 residues long.